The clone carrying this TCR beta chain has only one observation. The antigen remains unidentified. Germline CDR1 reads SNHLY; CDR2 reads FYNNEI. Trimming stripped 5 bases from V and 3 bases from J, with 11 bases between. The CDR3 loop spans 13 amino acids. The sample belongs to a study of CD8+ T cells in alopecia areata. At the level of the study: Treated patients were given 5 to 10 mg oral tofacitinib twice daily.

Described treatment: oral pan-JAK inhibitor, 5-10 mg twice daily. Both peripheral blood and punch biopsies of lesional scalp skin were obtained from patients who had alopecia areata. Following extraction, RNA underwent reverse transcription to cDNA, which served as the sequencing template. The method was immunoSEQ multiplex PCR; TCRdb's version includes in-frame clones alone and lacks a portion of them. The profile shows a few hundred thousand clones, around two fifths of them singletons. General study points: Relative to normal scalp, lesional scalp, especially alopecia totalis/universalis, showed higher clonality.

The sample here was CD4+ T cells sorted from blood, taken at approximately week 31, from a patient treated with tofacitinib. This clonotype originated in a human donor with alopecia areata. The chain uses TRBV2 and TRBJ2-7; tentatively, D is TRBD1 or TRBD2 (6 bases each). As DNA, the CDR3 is TGTGCCAGCAGTATCGGGGGCGACTACGAGCAGTACTTC. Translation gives CASSIGGDYEQYF. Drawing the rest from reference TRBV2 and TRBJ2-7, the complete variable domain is EPEVTQTPSHQVTQMGQEVILRCVPISNHLYFYWYRQILGQKVEFLVSFYNNEISEKSEIFDDQFSVERPDGSNFTLKIRSTKLEDSAMYFCASSIGGDYEQYFGPGTRLTVT.